The 8 T cell receptor beta chains in this list originate from one sample, sequenced in a study of neurological immune-mediated disorders. TCRdb re-analysed the 5' RACE reads in MiXCR, keeping a single row per CDR3 protein. Here the sample spans about 50,000 distinct CDR3 sequences, around 4.2% being singletons. Sequenced input: PBMCs. The receptor source for this set is a man aged 45 to 65 with multiple sclerosis.

Here the CDR3 reads CASSRQGANNQPQHF. CDR3 DNA sequence: TGTGCCAGCAGTCGTCAGGGGGCTAACAATCAGCCCCAGCATTTT. The chain uses TRBV12-3 or TRBV12-4 and TRBJ1-5; TRBD1 aligns across 8 bases. The ends lost 5 bases at V and 3 bases at J; junction bases unmatched: 6. This CDR3 has 15 amino acids.

This clonotype was counted at least ten times. V usage is TRBV7-6 and J usage is TRBJ2-2, with D tentatively TRBD1 (5 bases). Germline V CDR1 and CDR2: SGHVS, FNYEAQ. This CDR3 has 16 residues. V was clipped by 3 bases and J by 3 bases, with 14 bases between them. The CDR3 DNA sequence: TGTGCCAGCAGCTTCGACTTCTCAGGGTACACCGGGGAGCTGTTTTTT. This encodes CASSFDFSGYTGELFF.

This clonotype was detected many times. The V gene is TRBV11-3, the J gene TRBJ2-5; TRBD2 agrees at 7 bases. The V gene's germline CDR1 is SGHNT and CDR2 YENEEA. The V segment lost 7 bases and the J segment 4 bases; nucleotides outside the gene matches: 12. CDR3 length: 15 residues. In DNA, the CDR3 is TGTGCCAGCACTAGGGGCGGGAGTGAGGCAGAGACCCAGTACTTC. This codes for CASTRGGSEAETQYF.

This clonotype was observed many times. The V gene is TRBV29-1, the J gene TRBJ2-7; TRBD1 might be the D (6 bases). Trimming took 4 bases from V and 6 from J, leaving 16 bases between them. Germline CDR1 and CDR2: SQVTM and ANQGSEA. CDR3 length equals 13 residues. CDR3: CSVGGTNEREQYF. The CDR3 DNA follows: TGCAGCGTTGGGGGGACAAATGAACGCGAGCAGTACTTC.

The V and J genes are TRBV28 and TRBJ2-5, with D uncertain. Trimming left V 2 bases short and J 4 bases short, with 8 bases between. CDR1 and CDR2 (germline): MDHEN, SYDVKM. This CDR3 comprises 13 residues. DNA for the CDR3: TGTGCCAGCAGTTTAAGGCTTCGAGAGACCCAGTACTTC. The encoded protein is CASSLRLRETQYF.

Many counts were recorded for this clonotype. The chain couples TRBV5-1 to TRBJ2-7, with D perhaps TRBD1 (6 bases). Per the germline V gene, CDR1 is SGHRS and CDR2 is YFSETQ. V lost 0 bases and J 2 bases, leaving 9 bases between the germline ends. This CDR3 is 14 amino acids long. CDR3 sequence (DNA): TGCGCCAGCAGCTTGGGGGACAAGCCCTACGAGCAGTACTTC. Amino acid sequence: CASSLGDKPYEQYF.

This clonotype was seen at least ten times. The rearrangement links TRBV20-1 to TRBJ2-7; the match to TRBD1 covers 7 bases. The CDR3 has 14 residues. CDR1 is DFQATT and CDR2 is SNEGSKA in the germline V gene (reference sequence). The ends lost 6 bases at V and 3 bases at J; junction bases unmatched: 11. CDR3 residues: CSAGGTEGLYEQYF. The CDR3 DNA reads as TGCAGTGCAGGGGGCACAGAAGGGCTCTACGAGCAGTACTTC.

There are many counts of this clonotype. V is TRBV29-1 and J is TRBJ2-1; 9 nucleotides line up with TRBD2. Germline loops: CDR1 SQVTM, CDR2 ANQGSEA. Trimming took 2 bases from V and 0 from J; bases not matched to a gene: 2. The CDR3 totals 15 residues. The CDR3 spells CSVELAGSSYNEQFF. CDR3 bases: TGCAGCGTTGAACTAGCGGGGAGCTCCTACAATGAGCAGTTCTTC.